This note documents a single T cell receptor beta chain sequence. The entry originates in a study of cytomegalovirus exposure and HLA in healthy donors. As for the study in general: A prior analysis found roughly 110 million unique TCR beta sequences from approximately 200 million T cells.

The germline V gene has CDR1 GTSNPN and CDR2 SVGIG (reference sequence). The length of the CDR3 is 16 residues. V lost 5 bases and J 3 bases, leaving 20 bases between the germline ends. In the PCR, 60 Vbeta and 13 Jbeta primers were used. The data were produced by immunoSEQ multiplex PCR, yet TCRdb's version contains in-frame clones alone and is incomplete. Seen here are around 99,000 clones, 73% observed once, and the top ten hold roughly 8%. The sample comprised PBMCs. V and J are TRBV30 and TRBJ1-3; possible D gene TRBD1, 6 bases. This sequence was found in a young man in good health and CMV-seronegative. DNA of the CDR3: TGTGCCTGGGGTTTAGAGGGGGGGCTTCGTGGAAACACCATATATTTT. Its protein product is CAWGLEGGLRGNTIYF.